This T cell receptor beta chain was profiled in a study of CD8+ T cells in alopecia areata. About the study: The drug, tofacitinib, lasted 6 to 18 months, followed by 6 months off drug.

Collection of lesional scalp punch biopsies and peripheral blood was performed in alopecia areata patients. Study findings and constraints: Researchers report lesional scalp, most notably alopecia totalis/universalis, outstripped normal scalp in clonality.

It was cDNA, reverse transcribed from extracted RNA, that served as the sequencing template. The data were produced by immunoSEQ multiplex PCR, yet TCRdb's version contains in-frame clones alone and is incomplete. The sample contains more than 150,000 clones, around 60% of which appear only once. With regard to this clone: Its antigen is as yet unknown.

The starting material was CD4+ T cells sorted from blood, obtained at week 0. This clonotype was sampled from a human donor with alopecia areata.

This chain's CDR3 is CASSLAPMGSGNSPLHF. CDR3 nucleotides: TGCGCCAGCAGCTTGGCTCCCATGGGATCCGGTAATTCACCCCTCCACTTT. The gene calls are TRBV5-1 and TRBJ1-6; D is uncertain. The germline V gene encodes CDR1 SGHRS and CDR2 YFSETQ. The CDR3 consists of 17 residues. V lost 0 bases to trimming and J lost 6 bases, with 16 bases between them.